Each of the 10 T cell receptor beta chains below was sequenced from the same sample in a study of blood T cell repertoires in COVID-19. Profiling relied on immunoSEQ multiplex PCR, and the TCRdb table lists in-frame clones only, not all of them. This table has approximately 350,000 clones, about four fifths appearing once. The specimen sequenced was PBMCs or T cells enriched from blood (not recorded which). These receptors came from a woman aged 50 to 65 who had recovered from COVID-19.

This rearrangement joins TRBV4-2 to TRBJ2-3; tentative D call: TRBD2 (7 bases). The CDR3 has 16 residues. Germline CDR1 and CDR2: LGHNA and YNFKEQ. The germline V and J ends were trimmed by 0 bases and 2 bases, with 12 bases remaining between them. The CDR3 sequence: CASSQEGGGLTDTQYF. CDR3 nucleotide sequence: TGTGCCAGCAGCCAAGAAGGGGGGGGCCTCACAGATACGCAGTATTTT.

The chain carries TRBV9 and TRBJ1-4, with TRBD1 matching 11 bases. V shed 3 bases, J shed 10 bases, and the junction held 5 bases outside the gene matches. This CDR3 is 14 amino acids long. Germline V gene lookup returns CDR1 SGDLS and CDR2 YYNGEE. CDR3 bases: TGTGCCAGCAGCGAGACCGGGACAGGGGGAAAACTGTTTTTT. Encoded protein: CASSETGTGGKLFF.

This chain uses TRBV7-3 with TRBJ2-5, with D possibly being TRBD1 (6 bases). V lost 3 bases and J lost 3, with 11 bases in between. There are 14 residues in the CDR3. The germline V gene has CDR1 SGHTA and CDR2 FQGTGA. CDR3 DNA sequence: TGTGCCAGCAGCTTTAACGGACAGAAAGAGACCCAGTACTTC. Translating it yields CASSFNGQKETQYF.

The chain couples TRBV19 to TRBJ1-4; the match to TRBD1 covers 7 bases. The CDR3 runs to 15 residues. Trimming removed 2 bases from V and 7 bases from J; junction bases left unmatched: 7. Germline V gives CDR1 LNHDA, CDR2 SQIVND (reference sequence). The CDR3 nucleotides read TGTGCCAGTAGTATACCCCGGGACAGATTTGAAAAACTGTTTTTT. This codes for CASSIPRDRFEKLFF.

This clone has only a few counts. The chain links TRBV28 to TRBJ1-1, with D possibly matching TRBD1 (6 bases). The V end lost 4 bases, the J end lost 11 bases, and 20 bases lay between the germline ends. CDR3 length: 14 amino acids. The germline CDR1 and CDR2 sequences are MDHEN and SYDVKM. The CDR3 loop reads CASSWGSTGRSAFF. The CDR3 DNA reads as TGTGCCAGCAGTTGGGGGAGTACAGGGCGTAGTGCTTTCTTT.

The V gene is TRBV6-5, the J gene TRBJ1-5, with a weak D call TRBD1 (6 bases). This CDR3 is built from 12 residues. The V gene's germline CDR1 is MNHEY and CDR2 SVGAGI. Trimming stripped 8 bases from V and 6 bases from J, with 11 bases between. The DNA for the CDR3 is TGTGCCAGCCTGGACAGAAGTCAGCCCCAGCATTTT. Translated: CASLDRSQPQHF.

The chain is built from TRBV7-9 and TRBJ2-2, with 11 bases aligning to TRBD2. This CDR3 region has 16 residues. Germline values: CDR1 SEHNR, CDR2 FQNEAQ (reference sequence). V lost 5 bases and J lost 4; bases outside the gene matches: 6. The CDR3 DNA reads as TGTGCCAGCAGCCCCGGGACTAGCGGAATCACCGGGGAGCTGTTTTTT. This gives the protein CASSPGTSGITGELFF.

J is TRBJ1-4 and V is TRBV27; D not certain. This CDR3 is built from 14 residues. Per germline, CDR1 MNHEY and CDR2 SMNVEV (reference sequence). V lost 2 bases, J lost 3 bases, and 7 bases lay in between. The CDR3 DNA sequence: TGTGCCAGCAGTTTACGGGTTGCTAATGAAAAACTGTTTTTT. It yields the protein CASSLRVANEKLFF.

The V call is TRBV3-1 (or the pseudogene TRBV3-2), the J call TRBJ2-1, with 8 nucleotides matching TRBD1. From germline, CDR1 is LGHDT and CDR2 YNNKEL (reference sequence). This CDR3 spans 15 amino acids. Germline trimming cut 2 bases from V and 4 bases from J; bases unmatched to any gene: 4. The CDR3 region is CASSQLTGGYNEQFF. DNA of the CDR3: TGTGCCAGCAGCCAATTAACAGGGGGATACAATGAGCAGTTCTTC.

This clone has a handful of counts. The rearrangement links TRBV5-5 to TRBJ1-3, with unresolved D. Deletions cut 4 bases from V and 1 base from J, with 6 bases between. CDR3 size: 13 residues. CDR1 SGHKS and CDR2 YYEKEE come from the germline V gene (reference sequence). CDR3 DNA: TGTGCCAGCAGCCTCTCGTCTGGAAACACCATATATTTT. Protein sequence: CASSLSSGNTIYF.